The TCR beta chain described here comes from a study of T cells in Graves' hyperthyroidism and ophthalmopathy. Looking at the study overall: Peripheral blood was obtained at initial diagnosis, preceding any treatment.

Researchers amplified the TCR beta CDR3 regions from RNA transcripts. With the HTBI primer set, the TCR CDR3 went through a first round of RT-PCR. A single record per CDR3 protein comes from TCRdb applying MiXCR to the multiplex PCR reads. The table lists around 250,000 distinct CDR3 sequences, about 14% of them singletons. Preceding any ophthalmopathy symptoms, the blood sample dates from first hyperthyroidism diagnosis. This CDR3 is built from 14 residues. The V segment lost 10 bases and the J segment 2 bases; nucleotides outside the gene matches: 8. CDR1 and CDR2 from the germline V gene are MNHNS and SASEGT. This clonotype was counted between two and nine times. Its specificity is not known. Study-level points and caveats: Peripheral blood also featured most of the thyroid clonotypes expanded above 0.001. A median about 6.5 months before onset, the model predicted ophthalmopathy.

This clonotype was sampled from a woman between 40 and 55 years old with Graves' hyperthyroidism that later progressed to Graves' ophthalmopathy. The source material was blood. This sequence joins TRBV6-1 and TRBJ2-3; 8 bases fit TRBD1. This CDR3 reads CATQGAGLTDTQYF. The CDR3 region has the DNA TGTGCCACCCAGGGGGCGGGACTCACAGATACGCAGTATTTT.